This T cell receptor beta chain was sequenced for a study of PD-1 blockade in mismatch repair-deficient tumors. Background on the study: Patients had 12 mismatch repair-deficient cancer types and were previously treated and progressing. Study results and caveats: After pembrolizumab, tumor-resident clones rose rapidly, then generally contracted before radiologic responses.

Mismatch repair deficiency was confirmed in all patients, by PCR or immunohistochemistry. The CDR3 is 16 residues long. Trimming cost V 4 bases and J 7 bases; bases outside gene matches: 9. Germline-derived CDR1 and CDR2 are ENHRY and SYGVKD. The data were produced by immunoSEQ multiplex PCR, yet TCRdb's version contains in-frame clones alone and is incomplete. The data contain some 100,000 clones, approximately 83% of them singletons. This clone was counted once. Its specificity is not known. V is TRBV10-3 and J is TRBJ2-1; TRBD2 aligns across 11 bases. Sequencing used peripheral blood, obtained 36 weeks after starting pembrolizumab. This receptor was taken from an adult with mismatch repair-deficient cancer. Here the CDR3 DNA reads TGTGCCATCAGTGCTTCCGGACTAGCGGGTCGGAATGAGCAGTTCTTC. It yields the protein CAISASGLAGRNEQFF.